This T cell receptor (beta chain) was sequenced in a study of cytomegalovirus exposure and HLA in healthy donors. CDR1 and CDR2 (germline): SQVTM, ANQGSEA. V lost 6 bases and J 4 bases, leaving 22 bases between the germline ends. CDR3 length equals 16 residues. This clone was seen more than once but under ten times. The PCR made use of 60 Vbeta and 13 Jbeta primers. Measured with immunoSEQ multiplex PCR; TCRdb has only the in-frame clones, and not every one. The table has some 89,000 clones, approximately 70% seen once; the top ten hold around 8.4%. This TCR was sampled from a man aged 55 to 70 in good health and CMV-seronegative. The sample taken for sequencing was PBMCs. The chain carries TRBV29-1 and TRBJ1-5, with D maybe TRBD1 (5 bases). CDR3 nucleotide sequence: TGCAGCGTGGGGGGTTGGTGGCAGGGCGCTAATCAGCCCCAGCATTTT. This translates into CSVGGWWQGANQPQHF.